This TCR beta chain was documented in a study of T cells in Graves' hyperthyroidism and ophthalmopathy. Regarding the study as a whole: By a 13 V-J model, ophthalmopathy was set apart from stable hyperthyroidism.

Each ophthalmopathy patient scored at least 3 on the Clinical Activity Score and at least 4 on NOSPECS grade, with duration under 3 months. The CDR3 regions of TCR beta were amplified from RNA transcripts. The TCR CDR3 was amplified in a first-round RT-PCR using the HTBI primer set. One entry per CDR3 protein, called by TCRdb with MiXCR from the multiplex PCR reads. The sample includes about 610,000 distinct CDR3 sequences, 14% to 15% of them seen just once. This clonotype was picked up many times. Its antigen is currently unknown. Between the trimmed V and J ends, which lost 3 bases and 0 bases, there was a span of 6 bases. Germline V gives CDR1 MNHEY, CDR2 SMNVEV (reference sequence). This CDR3 is 14 amino acids long.

The sequencing sample was made of blood. The TCR comes from a woman aged 40 to 50 with Graves' ophthalmopathy. The V gene is TRBV27, the J gene TRBJ1-5; D gene uncertain. The CDR3 protein is CASSFRYSNQPQHF. CDR3 bases: TGTGCCAGCAGTTTTAGGTATAGCAATCAGCCCCAGCATTTT.